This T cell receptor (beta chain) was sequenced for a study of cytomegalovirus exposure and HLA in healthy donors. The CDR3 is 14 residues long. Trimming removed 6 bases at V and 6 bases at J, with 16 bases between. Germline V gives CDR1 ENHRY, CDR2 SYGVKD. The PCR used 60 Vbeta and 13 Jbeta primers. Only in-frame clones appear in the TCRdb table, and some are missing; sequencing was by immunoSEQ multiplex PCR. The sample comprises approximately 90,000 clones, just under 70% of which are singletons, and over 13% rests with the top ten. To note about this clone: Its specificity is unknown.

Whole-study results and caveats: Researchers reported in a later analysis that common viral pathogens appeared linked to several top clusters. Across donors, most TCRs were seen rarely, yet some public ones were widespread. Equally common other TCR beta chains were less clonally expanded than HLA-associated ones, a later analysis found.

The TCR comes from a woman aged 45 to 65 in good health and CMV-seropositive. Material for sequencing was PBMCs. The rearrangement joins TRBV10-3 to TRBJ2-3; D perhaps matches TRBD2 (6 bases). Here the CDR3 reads CAIRGGGTADTQYF. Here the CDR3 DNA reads TGTGCCATCAGGGGTGGAGGGACCGCGGATACGCAGTATTTT.